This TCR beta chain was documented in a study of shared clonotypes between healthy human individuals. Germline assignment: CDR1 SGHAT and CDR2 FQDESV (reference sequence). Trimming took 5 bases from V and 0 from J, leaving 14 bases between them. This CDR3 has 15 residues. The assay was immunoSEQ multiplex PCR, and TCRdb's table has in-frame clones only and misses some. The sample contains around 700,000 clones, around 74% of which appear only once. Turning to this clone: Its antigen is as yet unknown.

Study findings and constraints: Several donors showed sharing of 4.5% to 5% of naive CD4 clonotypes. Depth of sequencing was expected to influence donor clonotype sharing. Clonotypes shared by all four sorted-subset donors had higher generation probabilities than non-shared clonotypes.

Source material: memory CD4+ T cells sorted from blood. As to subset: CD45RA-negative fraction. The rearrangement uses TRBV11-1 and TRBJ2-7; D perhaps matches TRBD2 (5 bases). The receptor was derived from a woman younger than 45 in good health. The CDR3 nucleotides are TGTGCCAGCAGCCCCCGGCGGGTATCCTCCTACGAGCAGTACTTC. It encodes CASSPRRVSSYEQYF.